This T cell receptor beta chain was sequenced for a study of cytomegalovirus exposure and HLA in healthy donors. In the study overall: The approximately 710 first-cohort repertoires and the approximately 130 validation repertoires shared the same platform, a later analysis reported.

Remarks on this clone: The antigen is not known.

The approximately 120-subject validation cohort, separate from the approximately 640-subject first cohort, included the donors. Broader study findings: Confirmation in vitro established that a few CMV-associated chains were specific for CMV antigens. The classifier was said to identify cytomegalovirus status with high specificity and sensitivity.

V lost 3 bases to trimming and J lost 0 bases; unmatched junction nucleotides: 11. There are 19 residues in the CDR3. Germline CDR1 KGHSH, CDR2 LQKENI. The method was immunoSEQ multiplex PCR; TCRdb's version includes in-frame clones alone and lacks a portion of them. The table has 65,000 to 75,000 clones, 85% to 95% seen once. The sample was PBMCs. The rearrangement uses TRBV18 and TRBJ2-5; 12 bases match TRBD2. The clonotype originates from a man between 18 and 35 years old in good health and CMV-seropositive. Here the CDR3 DNA reads TGTGCCAGCTCACCGACTAGCGGGAGAAGTAGGTGGGACCAAGAGACCCAGTACTTC. This gives the protein CASSPTSGRSRWDQETQYF.